The next 3 T cell receptor beta chains were all read from a single sample in a study of vaccination effects on CD4 cells after COVID-19. Repertoires were generated with immunoSEQ multiplex PCR, while TCRdb's copy carries only in-frame clones and drops some. The table lists about 22,000 clones, approximately 73% of them singletons. Within the ViraFEST assay, antigen-specific CD4+ T cells underwent expansion with viral peptide pools prior to sequencing. Isolating CD4+ T cells followed roughly ten days of culture. Their recognized antigens are unknown. The sample consisted of CD4+ T cells from PBMCs cultured with HCoV-229E spike peptides, taken before COVID-19 vaccination. These receptors all come from a human donor who received a COVID-19 vaccine.

This clone was observed a handful of times. The gene calls are TRBV6-5 and TRBJ2-5; TRBD1 aligns across 10 bases. V lost 6 bases, J lost 5 bases, and 6 bases stayed unmatched. Germline-derived CDR1 and CDR2 are MNHEY and SVGAGI. There are 14 residues in the CDR3. The CDR3 coding sequence is TGTGCCAGCAGGACAGGGGGCCCCGGGGAGACCCAGTACTTC. Protein: CASRTGGPGETQYF.

J is TRBJ2-2 and V is TRBV14; D unclear. The V and J ends lost 1 base and 6 bases respectively, with 12 bases between them. Germline values: CDR1 SGHDN, CDR2 FVKESK. The CDR3 covers 15 residues. The CDR3 spells CASSQGIRWAGELFF. In nucleotides, the CDR3 is TGTGCCAGCAGCCAAGGGATCCGGTGGGCCGGGGAGCTGTTTTTT.

This clone was recorded a few times. The chain uses TRBV24-1 and TRBJ2-5; D not resolved. Germline V CDR1 and CDR2: KGHDR, SFDVKD. V lost 2 bases and J 3 bases, leaving 18 bases between the germline ends. This CDR3 region has 17 residues. CDR3 DNA sequence: TGTGCCACCAGTGATTATGGTCAGGACGTGAGGAAAGAGACCCAGTACTTC. Its protein product is CATSDYGQDVRKETQYF.